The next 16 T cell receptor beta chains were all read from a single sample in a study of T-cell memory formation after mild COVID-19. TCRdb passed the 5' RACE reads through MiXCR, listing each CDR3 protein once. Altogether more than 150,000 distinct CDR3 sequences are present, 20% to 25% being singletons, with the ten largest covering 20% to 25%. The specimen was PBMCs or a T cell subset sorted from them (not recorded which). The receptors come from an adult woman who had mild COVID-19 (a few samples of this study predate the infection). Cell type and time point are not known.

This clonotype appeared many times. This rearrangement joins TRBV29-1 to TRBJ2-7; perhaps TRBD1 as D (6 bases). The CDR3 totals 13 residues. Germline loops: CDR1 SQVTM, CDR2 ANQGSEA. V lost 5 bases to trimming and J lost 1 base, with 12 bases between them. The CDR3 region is CSVTGPTSYEQYF. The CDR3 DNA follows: TGCAGCGTTACAGGGCCTACATCCTACGAGCAGTACTTC.

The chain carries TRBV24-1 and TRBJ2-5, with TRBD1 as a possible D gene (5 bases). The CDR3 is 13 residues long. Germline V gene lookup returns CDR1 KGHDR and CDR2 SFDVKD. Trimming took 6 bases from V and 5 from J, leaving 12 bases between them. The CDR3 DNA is TGTGCCACCAGTTTAAGGGGCTGGGAGACCCAGTACTTC. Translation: CATSLRGWETQYF.

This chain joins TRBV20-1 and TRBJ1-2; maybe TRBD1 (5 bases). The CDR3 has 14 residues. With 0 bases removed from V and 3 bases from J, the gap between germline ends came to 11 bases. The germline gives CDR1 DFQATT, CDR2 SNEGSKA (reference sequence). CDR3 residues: CSARDQRGYYGYTF. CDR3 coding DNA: TGCAGTGCTAGAGATCAGAGGGGCTACTATGGCTACACCTTC.

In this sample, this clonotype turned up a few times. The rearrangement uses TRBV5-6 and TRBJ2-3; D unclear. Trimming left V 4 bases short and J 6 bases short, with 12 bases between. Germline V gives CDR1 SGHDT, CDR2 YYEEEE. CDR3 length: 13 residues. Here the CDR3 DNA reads TGTGCCAGCAGCCTGACCATTGTCGATACGCAGTATTTT. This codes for CASSLTIVDTQYF.

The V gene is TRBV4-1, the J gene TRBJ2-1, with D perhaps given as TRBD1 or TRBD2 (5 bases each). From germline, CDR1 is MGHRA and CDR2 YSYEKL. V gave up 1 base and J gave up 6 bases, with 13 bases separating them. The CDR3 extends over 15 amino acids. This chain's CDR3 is CASSQGAGDGNEQFF. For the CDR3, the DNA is TGCGCCAGCAGCCAAGGTGCCGGGGACGGCAATGAGCAGTTCTTC.

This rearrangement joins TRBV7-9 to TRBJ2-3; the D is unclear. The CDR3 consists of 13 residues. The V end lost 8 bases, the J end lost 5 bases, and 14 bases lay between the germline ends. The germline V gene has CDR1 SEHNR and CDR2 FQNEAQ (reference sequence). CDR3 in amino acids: CASRQDLGDTQYF. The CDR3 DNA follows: TGTGCCAGCCGTCAGGACCTGGGAGATACGCAGTATTTT.

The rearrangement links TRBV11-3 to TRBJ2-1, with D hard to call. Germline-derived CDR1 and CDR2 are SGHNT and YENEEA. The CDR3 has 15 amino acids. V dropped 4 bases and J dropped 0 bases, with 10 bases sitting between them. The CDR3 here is CASSSTPGSYNEQFF. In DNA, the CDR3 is TGTGCCAGCAGCTCGACTCCTGGCTCCTACAATGAGCAGTTCTTC.

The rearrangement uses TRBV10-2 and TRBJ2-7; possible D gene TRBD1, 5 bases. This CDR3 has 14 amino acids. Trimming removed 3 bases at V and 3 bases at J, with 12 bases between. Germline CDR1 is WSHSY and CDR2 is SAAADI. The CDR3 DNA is TGCGCCAGCAGTGATCGGCCAGGGATCTACGAGCAGTACTTC. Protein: CASSDRPGIYEQYF.

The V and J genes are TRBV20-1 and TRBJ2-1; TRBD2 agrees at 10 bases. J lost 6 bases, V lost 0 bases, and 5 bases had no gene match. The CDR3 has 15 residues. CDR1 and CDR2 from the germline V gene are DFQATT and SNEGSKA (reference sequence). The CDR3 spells CSARDPGLASNEQFF. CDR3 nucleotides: TGCAGTGCTAGAGACCCGGGACTAGCGAGCAATGAGCAGTTCTTC.

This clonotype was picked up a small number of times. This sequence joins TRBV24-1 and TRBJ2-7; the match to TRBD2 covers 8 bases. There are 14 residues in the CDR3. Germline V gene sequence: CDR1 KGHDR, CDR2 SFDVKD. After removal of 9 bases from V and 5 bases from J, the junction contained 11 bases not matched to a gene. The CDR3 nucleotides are TGTGCCACCTCAGCTCGGGAGGGCCCCGACGAGCAGTACTTC. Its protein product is CATSAREGPDEQYF.

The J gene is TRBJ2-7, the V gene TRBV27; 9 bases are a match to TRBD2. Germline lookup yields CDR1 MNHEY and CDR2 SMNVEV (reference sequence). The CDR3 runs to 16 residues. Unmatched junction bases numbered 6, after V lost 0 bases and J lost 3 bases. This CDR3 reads CASSLSFSGSVYEQYF. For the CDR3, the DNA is TGTGCCAGCAGTTTATCGTTTAGCGGGAGCGTCTACGAGCAGTACTTC.

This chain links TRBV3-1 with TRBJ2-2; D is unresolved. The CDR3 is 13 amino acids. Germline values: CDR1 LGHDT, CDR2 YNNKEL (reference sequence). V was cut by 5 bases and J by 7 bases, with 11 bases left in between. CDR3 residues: CASSYPIFGELFF. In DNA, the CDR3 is TGTGCCAGCAGCTATCCCATCTTCGGGGAGCTGTTTTTT.

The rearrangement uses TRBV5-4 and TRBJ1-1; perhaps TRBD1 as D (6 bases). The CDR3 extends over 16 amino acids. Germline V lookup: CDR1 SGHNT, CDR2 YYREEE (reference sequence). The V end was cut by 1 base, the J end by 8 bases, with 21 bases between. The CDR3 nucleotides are TGTGCCAGCAGCTTGTCGGCCCCGTCCCCGGGACAAGAAGCTTTCTTT. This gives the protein CASSLSAPSPGQEAFF.

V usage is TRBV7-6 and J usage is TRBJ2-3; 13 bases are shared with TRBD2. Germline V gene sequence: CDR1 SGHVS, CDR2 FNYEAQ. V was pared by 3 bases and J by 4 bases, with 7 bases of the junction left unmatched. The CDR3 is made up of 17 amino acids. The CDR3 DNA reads TGTGCCAGCAGCTTTCCCGCACTAGCGGGGGGGCCAGATACGCAGTATTTT. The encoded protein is CASSFPALAGGPDTQYF.

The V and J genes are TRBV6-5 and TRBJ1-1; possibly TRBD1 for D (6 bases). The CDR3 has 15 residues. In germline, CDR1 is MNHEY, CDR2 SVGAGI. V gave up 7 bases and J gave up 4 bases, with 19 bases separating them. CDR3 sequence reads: CASTPQGFGGTEAFF. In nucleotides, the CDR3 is TGTGCCAGCACCCCACAGGGATTTGGCGGCACTGAAGCTTTCTTT.

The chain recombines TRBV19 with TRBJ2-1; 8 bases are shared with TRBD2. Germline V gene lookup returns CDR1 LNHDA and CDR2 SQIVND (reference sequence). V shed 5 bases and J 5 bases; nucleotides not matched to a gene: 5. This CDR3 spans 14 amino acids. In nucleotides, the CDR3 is TGTGCCAGTAGTTTCACTAGCGGTAACAATGAGCAGTTCTTC. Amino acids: CASSFTSGNNEQFF.